This T cell receptor (beta chain) was captured by sequencing in a study of vaccination effects on CD4 cells after COVID-19. A note on this clone: Antigen specificity is unknown.

This CDR3 comprises 14 residues. V shed 4 bases and J 5 bases; nucleotides not matched to a gene: 7. Germline loops: CDR1 PRHDT, CDR2 FYEKMQ (reference sequence). Researchers isolated CD4+ T cells once approximately eleven days of culture had elapsed. Half-medium changes using IL-2 medium occurred on days 3 and 7. Generated by immunoSEQ multiplex PCR, the TCRdb table keeps only in-frame clones and is missing some. The sample consists of more than 50,000 clones, 70% to 80% of them appearing once. The receptor was isolated from a human donor who received a COVID-19 vaccine. Sequencing was performed on CD4+ T cells from PBMCs cultured without peptide, taken before COVID-19 vaccination. The V and J genes are TRBV13 and TRBJ1-1; TRBD1 aligns across 7 bases. The CDR3 sequence is CASSYWTGQTEAFF. CDR3 nucleotides: TGTGCCAGCAGCTACTGGACAGGCCAAACTGAAGCTTTCTTT.